The 9 T cell receptor beta chains below were found in one sample sequenced in a study of CD8 T cells in ankylosing spondylitis. TCRdb called the 5' RACE reads again in MiXCR, with one record for every CDR3 protein. The sample has 36,000 or so distinct CDR3 sequences, more than 9.5% seen once. The sample consisted of synovial fluid, either unsorted or a sorted T cell fraction (not recorded which). Receptors originate from a male donor with ankylosing spondylitis.

This clonotype was counted at least ten times. The gene calls are TRBV15 and TRBJ2-1; TRBD2 matches 10 bases. The germline CDR1 and CDR2 sequences are LNHNV and YYDKDF (reference sequence). The junction had 8 bases not matched to a gene; V was cut back by 5 bases and J by 7 bases. CDR3 length: 15 amino acids. CDR3 nucleotides: TGTGCCACCAGCGCTAGGACTAGCGGCTTGAATGAGCAGTTCTTC. It yields the protein CATSARTSGLNEQFF.

The gene calls are TRBV6-2 or TRBV6-3 and TRBJ2-7, with 8 bases that match TRBD2. The CDR3 is 14 amino acids. Trimming at V came to 2 bases and at J to 5 bases, leaving 5 bases not matched to a gene. Germline CDR1 is MNHEY and CDR2 is SVGEGT. Here the CDR3 DNA reads TGTGCCAGCAGTTACGAAGCGGGAGTCCACGAGCAGTACTTC. Residues: CASSYEAGVHEQYF.

This clonotype has a handful of counts. The V call is TRBV20-1, the J call TRBJ1-6; 9 bases line up with TRBD1. Germline V lookup: CDR1 DFQATT, CDR2 SNEGSKA (reference sequence). This CDR3 contains 15 residues. V was pared by 0 bases and J by 8 bases, with 5 bases of the junction left unmatched. For the CDR3, the DNA is TGCAGTGCTAGAGATGGGACAGGGCAGCATTCACCCCTCCACTTT. Translated, it gives CSARDGTGQHSPLHF.

This clonotype was seen only a few times. V is TRBV30 and J is TRBJ2-2; tentatively, D is TRBD1 (5 bases). V lost 2 bases and J 7 bases, leaving 11 bases between the germline ends. The CDR3 loop spans 13 amino acids. CDR1 is GTSNPN, CDR2 SVGIG, per germline (reference sequence). The CDR3 sequence is CAWSRQGIGELFF. CDR3 DNA sequence: TGTGCCTGGAGTCGTCAGGGTATCGGGGAGCTGTTTTTT.

This clonotype was seen at least ten times. The chain uses TRBV7-3 and TRBJ2-2; no firm D call. CDR1 and CDR2 from the germline V gene are SGHTA and FQGTGA. This CDR3 comprises 14 residues. The V end was cut by 1 base, the J end by 8 bases, with 11 bases between. DNA for the CDR3: TGTGCCAGCAGCTTAAGTAACTCGGGTGGGGAGCTGTTTTTT. It is translated as CASSLSNSGGELFF.

This clonotype has a handful of counts. The chain has TRBV7-9 and TRBJ1-4; 8 nucleotides align to TRBD1. The ends lost 4 bases at V and 2 bases at J; junction bases unmatched: 3. This CDR3 is built from 15 residues. CDR1 is SEHNR, CDR2 FQNEAQ, per germline (reference sequence). The CDR3: CASSSRQGTNEKLFF. CDR3 bases: TGTGCCAGCAGCTCCCGACAGGGGACTAATGAAAAACTGTTTTTT.

This clonotype came up many times. This chain links TRBV7-3 with TRBJ2-7, with D unclear. The germline CDR1 and CDR2 sequences are SGHTA and FQGTGA. The CDR3 covers 15 residues. Trimming stripped 3 bases from V and 6 bases from J, with 18 bases between. CDR3 amino acids: CASSFERTEVSEQYF. In DNA, the CDR3 is TGTGCCAGCAGCTTTGAAAGGACGGAAGTTTCCGAGCAGTACTTC.

This clonotype counts as medium-sized. The chain employs TRBV28 and TRBJ1-1, with no clear D. There are 15 residues in the CDR3. Germline V gives CDR1 MDHEN, CDR2 SYDVKM. The V end was cut by 5 bases, the J end by 0 bases, with 13 bases between. The chain's CDR3 is CASSPTEALNTEAFF. The CDR3 coding sequence is TGTGCCAGCAGTCCAACCGAGGCGTTGAACACTGAAGCTTTCTTT.

This clonotype was seen a few times. The chain employs TRBV3-1 and TRBJ2-3; 10 nucleotides line up with TRBD2. The CDR3 extends over 15 amino acids. The junction had 4 bases not matched to a gene; V was cut back by 2 bases and J by 5 bases. CDR1 and CDR2 (germline): LGHDT, YNNKEL (reference sequence). CDR3 sequence: CASSQPLAGVDTQYF. DNA for the CDR3: TGTGCCAGCAGCCAACCCCTAGCGGGAGTAGATACGCAGTATTTT.